The present TCR beta chain was sequenced within a study of cytomegalovirus exposure and HLA in healthy donors. Of note for this clone: Its antigen is as yet unknown.

The primer mix had 60 Vbeta and 13 Jbeta primers. The repertoire was sequenced with immunoSEQ multiplex PCR; TCRdb's copy has only in-frame clones and lacks some. Altogether 150,000 to 200,000 clones are present, under 85% being singletons, with the ten largest covering about 1.5%. Study results and caveats: According to reports, the classifier identified cytomegalovirus status with high specificity and sensitivity.

Germline assignment: CDR1 SGHTS and CDR2 YDEGEE. The CDR3 length is 15 residues. V lost 0 bases to trimming and J lost 1 base, with 9 bases between them. This sequence joins TRBV5-8 and TRBJ2-3; D call uncertain. Sequencing input: PBMCs. This TCR derives from a woman younger than 45 in good health and CMV-seronegative. CDR3 bases: TGTGCCAGCAGCTTGGTCAGACGGGGCACAGATACGCAGTATTTT. Translated, it gives CASSLVRRGTDTQYF.